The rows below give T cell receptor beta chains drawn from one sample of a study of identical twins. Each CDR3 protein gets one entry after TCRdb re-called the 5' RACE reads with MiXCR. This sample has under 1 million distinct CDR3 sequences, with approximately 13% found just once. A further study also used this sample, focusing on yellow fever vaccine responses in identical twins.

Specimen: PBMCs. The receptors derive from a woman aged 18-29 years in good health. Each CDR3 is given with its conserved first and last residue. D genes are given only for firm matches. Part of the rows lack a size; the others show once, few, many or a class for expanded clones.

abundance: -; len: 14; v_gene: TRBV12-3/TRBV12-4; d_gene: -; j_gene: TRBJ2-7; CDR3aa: CASSLEPGRNEQYF; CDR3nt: TGTGCCAGCAGTTTAGAGCCAGGGAGGAACGAGCAGTACTTC
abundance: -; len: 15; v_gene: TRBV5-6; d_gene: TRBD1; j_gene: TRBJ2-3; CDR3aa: CASSLRDRNTDTQYF; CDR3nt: TGTGCCAGCAGCTTGCGGGACAGAAACACAGATACGCAGTATTTT
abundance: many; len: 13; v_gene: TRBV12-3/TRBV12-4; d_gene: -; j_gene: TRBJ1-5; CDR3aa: CASSLEGRGPQHF; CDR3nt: TGTGCCAGCAGTTTAGAGGGTCGGGGGCCCCAGCATTTT
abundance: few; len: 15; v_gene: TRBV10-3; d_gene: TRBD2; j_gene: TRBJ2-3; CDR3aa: CAISERGDYTDTQYF; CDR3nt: TGTGCCATCAGTGAGAGAGGGGACTACACAGATACGCAGTATTTT
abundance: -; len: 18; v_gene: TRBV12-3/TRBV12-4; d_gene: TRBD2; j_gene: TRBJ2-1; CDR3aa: CASSLVGTSGVVLLGQFF; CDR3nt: TGTGCCAGCAGTTTAGTAGGGACTAGCGGGGTTGTTCTTTTGGGGCAGTTCTTC
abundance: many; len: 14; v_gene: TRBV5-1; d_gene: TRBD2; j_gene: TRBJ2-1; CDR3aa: CARGGLAVINEQFF; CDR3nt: TGCGCCAGGGGCGGACTAGCTGTGATCAATGAGCAGTTCTTC
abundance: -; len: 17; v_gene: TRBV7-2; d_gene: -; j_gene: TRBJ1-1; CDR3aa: CASSLGYLRVVNTEAFF; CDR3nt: TGTGCCAGCAGCTTAGGGTACCTGAGGGTGGTGAACACTGAAGCTTTCTTT
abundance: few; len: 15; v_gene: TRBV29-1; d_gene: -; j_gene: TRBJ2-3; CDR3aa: CSVVGRDVRTDTQYF; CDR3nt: TGCAGCGTTGTCGGTAGGGACGTTCGCACAGATACGCAGTATTTT
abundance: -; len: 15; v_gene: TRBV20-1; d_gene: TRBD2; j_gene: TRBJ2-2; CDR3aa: CSARTSGGLTGELFF; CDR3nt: TGCAGTGCTAGGACTAGCGGGGGACTTACCGGGGAGCTGTTTTTT
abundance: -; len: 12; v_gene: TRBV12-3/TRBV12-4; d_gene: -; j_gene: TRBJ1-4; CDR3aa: CASRLLRGKLFF; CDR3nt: TGTGCCAGCAGGCTGTTGCGTGGAAAACTGTTTTTT
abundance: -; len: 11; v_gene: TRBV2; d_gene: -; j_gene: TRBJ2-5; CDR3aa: CASSDSQTGGF; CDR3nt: TGTGCCAGCAGTGATTCCCAGACTGGAGGCTTC
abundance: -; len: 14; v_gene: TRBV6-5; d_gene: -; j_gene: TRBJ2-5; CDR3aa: CASSYSQGLKTQYF; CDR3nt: TGTGCCAGCAGTTACTCTCAGGGGTTAAAGACCCAGTACTTC
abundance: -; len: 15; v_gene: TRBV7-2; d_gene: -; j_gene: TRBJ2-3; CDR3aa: CASSLALGGRDTQYF; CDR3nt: TGTGCCAGCAGCTTAGCTCTGGGGGGCAGAGATACGCAGTATTTT
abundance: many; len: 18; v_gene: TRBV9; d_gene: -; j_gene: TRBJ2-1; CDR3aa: CASSVVGEGVGDYNEQFF; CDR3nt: TGTGCCAGCAGCGTAGTAGGGGAAGGGGTTGGGGACTACAATGAGCAGTTCTTC
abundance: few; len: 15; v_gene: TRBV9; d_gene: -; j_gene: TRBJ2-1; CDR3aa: CASSVGGGRWDEQFF; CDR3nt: TGTGCCAGCAGCGTAGGGGGTGGACGGTGGGATGAGCAGTTCTTC
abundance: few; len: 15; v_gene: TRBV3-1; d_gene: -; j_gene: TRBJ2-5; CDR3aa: CASSHLGRAQETQYF; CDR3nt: TGTGCCAGCAGCCATCTCGGGCGGGCCCAAGAGACCCAGTACTTC
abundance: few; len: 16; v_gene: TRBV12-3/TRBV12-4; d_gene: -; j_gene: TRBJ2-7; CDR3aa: CASSFHGLALSYEQYF; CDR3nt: TGTGCCAGCAGTTTTCACGGCCTGGCCCTCTCCTACGAGCAGTACTTC
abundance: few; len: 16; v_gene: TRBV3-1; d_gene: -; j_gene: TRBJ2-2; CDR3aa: CASSQVKVFGTGELFF; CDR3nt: TGTGCCAGCAGCCAAGTAAAAGTTTTCGGGACCGGGGAGCTGTTTTTT
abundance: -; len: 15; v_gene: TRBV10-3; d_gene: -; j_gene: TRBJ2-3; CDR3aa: CATEPGVADTDTQYF; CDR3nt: TGTGCCACCGAACCGGGCGTCGCGGACACAGATACGCAGTATTTT
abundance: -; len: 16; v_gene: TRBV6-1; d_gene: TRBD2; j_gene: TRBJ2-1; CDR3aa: CASSERGTSGVNEQFF; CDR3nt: TGTGCCAGCAGTGAACGGGGGACTAGCGGGGTGAATGAGCAGTTCTTC
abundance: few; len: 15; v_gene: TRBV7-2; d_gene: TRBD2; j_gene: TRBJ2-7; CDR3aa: CASSLGGTSVYEQYF; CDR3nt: TGTGCCAGCAGCTTAGGGGGGACTAGTGTTTACGAGCAGTACTTC
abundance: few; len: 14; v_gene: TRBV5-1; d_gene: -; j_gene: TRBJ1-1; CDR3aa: CASSLQGHRTEAFF; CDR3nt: TGCGCCAGCAGCTTACAGGGTCATCGGACTGAAGCTTTCTTT
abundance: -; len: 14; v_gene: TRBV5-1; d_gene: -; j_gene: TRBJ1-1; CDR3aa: CASSSGPTDTEAFF; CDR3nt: TGCGCCAGCAGCTCGGGACCCACCGACACTGAAGCTTTCTTT
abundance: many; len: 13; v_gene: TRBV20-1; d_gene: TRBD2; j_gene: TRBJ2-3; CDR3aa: CSAPGLATDTQYF; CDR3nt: TGCAGTGCCCCGGGACTAGCCACAGATACGCAGTATTTT
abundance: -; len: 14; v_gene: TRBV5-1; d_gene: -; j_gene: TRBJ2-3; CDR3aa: CASSSVPVTDTQYF; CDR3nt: TGCGCCAGCAGTTCTGTGCCAGTCACAGATACGCAGTATTTT
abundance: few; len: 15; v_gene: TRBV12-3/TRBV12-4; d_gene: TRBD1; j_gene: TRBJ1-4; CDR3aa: CASSGQASGNEKLFF; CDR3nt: TGTGCCAGCAGTGGACAGGCCTCGGGGAATGAAAAACTGTTTTTT
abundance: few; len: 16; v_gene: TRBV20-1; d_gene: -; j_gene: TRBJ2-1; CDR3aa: CSARDGGHSSYNEQFF; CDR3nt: TGCAGTGCTAGAGATGGCGGACACAGCTCCTACAATGAGCAGTTCTTC
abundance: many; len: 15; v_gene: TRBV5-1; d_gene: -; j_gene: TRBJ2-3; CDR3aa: CASSLDGGSTDTQYF; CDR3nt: TGCGCCAGCAGCTTGGACGGGGGTAGCACAGATACGCAGTATTTT
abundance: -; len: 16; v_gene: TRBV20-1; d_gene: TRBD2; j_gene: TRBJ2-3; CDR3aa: CSATLLTSVYTDTQYF; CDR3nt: TGCAGTGCCACTCTCCTGACTAGCGTATACACAGATACGCAGTATTTT
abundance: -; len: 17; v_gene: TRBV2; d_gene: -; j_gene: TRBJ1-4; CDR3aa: CASSDSGAHATNEKLFF; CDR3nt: TGTGCCAGCAGTGATTCGGGGGCCCATGCAACTAATGAAAAACTGTTTTTT
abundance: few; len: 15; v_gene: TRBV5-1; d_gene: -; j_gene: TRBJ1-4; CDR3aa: CASGVSGPRDEKLFF; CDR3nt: TGCGCCAGCGGGGTAAGCGGACCCCGGGATGAAAAACTGTTTTTT
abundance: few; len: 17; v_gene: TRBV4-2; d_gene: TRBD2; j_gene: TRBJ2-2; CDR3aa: CASSREASGGFTGELFF; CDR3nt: TGTGCCAGCAGCCGCGAAGCTAGCGGGGGATTCACCGGGGAGCTGTTTTTT